These 10 T cell receptor beta chains were all obtained from the same sample, sequenced in a study of response to subunit inactivated influenza vaccine. Each CDR3 protein gets one entry after TCRdb re-called the RT-PCR reads with MiXCR. The repertoire holds 250,000 to 350,000 distinct CDR3 sequences, approximately 23% seen once, with 9% to 12% in the top ten. The source material was PBMCs from blood, sampled approximately 20 months after vaccination. These TCRs come from a man aged 50-75 years who received an inactivated influenza vaccine.

J is TRBJ1-5 and V is TRBV27, with a weak D call TRBD1 (6 bases). CDR3 size: 17 residues. Germline CDR1 reads MNHEY; CDR2 reads SMNVEV (reference sequence). V was clipped by 1 base and J by 6 bases, with 19 bases between them. The CDR3 sequence: CASSLFSIGVGGQPQHF. DNA of the CDR3: TGTGCCAGCAGTTTATTTTCAATTGGGGTAGGGGGTCAGCCCCAGCATTTT.

This chain connects TRBV12-3 or TRBV12-4 to TRBJ1-2; 8 bases are a match to TRBD1. This CDR3 comprises 15 residues. V shed 3 bases and J 5 bases; nucleotides not matched to a gene: 8. The CDR3 DNA reads TGTGCCAGCAGTTTTTACGGACAGGGAGGATATGGCTACACCTTC. Its protein is CASSFYGQGGYGYTF.

This clonotype was picked up a small number of times. The DNA of the CDR3 is TGCAGCGTTGGAGGTGGGGCGGAGGGGGATAATGAAAAACTGTTTTTT. Encoded protein: CSVGGGAEGDNEKLFF. This rearrangement joins TRBV29-1 to TRBJ1-4, with D maybe TRBD1 (6 bases). V lost 4 bases, J lost 4 bases, and 19 bases lay in between. This CDR3 region has 16 residues. In germline, CDR1 is SQVTM, CDR2 ANQGSEA.

This clonotype was seen more than once but under ten times. For the CDR3, the DNA is TGTGCCAGCAGCCACAAAGGGGGGAGGGACCGACTGAGCTCCTATAATTCACCCCTCCACTTT. Protein sequence: CASSHKGGRDRLSSYNSPLHF. This chain uses TRBV3-1 with TRBJ1-6; the D gene is possibly TRBD1 (6 bases). Germline V gene sequence: CDR1 LGHDT, CDR2 YNNKEL (reference sequence). The CDR3 contains 21 residues. V was shortened by 3 bases and J by 0 bases, with 24 bases between the two germline ends.

This clonotype was counted only a few times. This chain joins TRBV11-2 and TRBJ1-4; D gene unclear. V was pared by 1 base and J by 4 bases, with 10 bases between. Germline V lookup: CDR1 SGHAT, CDR2 FQNNGV. The CDR3 sequence is 15 residues long. The CDR3 sequence is CASSLAGIINEKLFF. The CDR3 coding sequence is TGTGCCAGCAGCTTAGCGGGGATAATTAATGAAAAACTGTTTTTT.

The rearrangement links TRBV6-5 to TRBJ2-1; 11 bases agree with TRBD2. Trimming at V came to 0 bases and at J to 7 bases, leaving 2 bases not matched to a gene. This CDR3 comprises 15 residues. CDR1 and CDR2 from the germline V gene are MNHEY and SVGAGI. The CDR3 bases are TGTGCCAGCAGTTACTCTTCTAGCGGGAGGAATGAGCAGTTCTTC. Translated, it gives CASSYSSSGRNEQFF.

This clonotype was observed a few times. The V and J genes are TRBV9 and TRBJ1-4; 8 bases line up with TRBD1. Germline V CDR1 and CDR2: SGDLS, YYNGEE. V trimming: 4 bases; J trimming: 0 bases; junction bases outside the gene matches: 2. This CDR3 comprises 15 residues. For the CDR3, the DNA is TGTGCCAGCAGCAGACAGGGGTCAACTAATGAAAAACTGTTTTTT. It is translated as CASSRQGSTNEKLFF.

The chain has TRBV7-2 and TRBJ2-3, with D possibly matching TRBD1 (5 bases). V lost 1 base, J lost 7 bases, and 6 bases lay in between. Germline V gene lookup returns CDR1 SGHTA and CDR2 FQGNSA. The length of the CDR3 is 12 residues. CDR3 residues: CASSLDRNTQYF. For the CDR3, the DNA is TGTGCCAGCAGCTTAGACAGGAATACGCAGTATTTT.

The chain recombines TRBV18 with TRBJ2-1; 11 bases are shared with TRBD1. This CDR3 has 16 amino acids. The germline V gene has CDR1 KGHSH and CDR2 LQKENI. Trimming cost V 5 bases and J 7 bases; bases outside gene matches: 10. The CDR3 DNA is TGTGCCAGCTCAGATGCCGGGACAGGGGGTATGAATGAGCAGTTCTTC. Protein: CASSDAGTGGMNEQFF.

In the case of this clonotype: A much larger clonotype is one base distant, so this may be a read error. The rearrangement joins TRBV2 to TRBJ1-5; TRBD1 matches 8 bases. Germline V lookup: CDR1 SNHLY, CDR2 FYNNEI. This CDR3 spans 15 amino acids. V trimming: 0 bases; J trimming: 11 bases; junction bases outside the gene matches: 9. This CDR3 reads CASSEAATGEQAQHF. As DNA, the CDR3 is TGTGCCAGCAGTGAAGCAGCGACAGGGGAACAGGCCCAGCATTTT.